This section outlines one T cell receptor (beta chain) sequence together with its context. Its antigen remains unidentified. Each subset's genomic DNA was split evenly across several immunoSEQ plates. Method: immunoSEQ multiplex PCR; TCRdb's copy keeps in-frame clones and lacks some. The sample includes about 1.1 million clones, around 77% of them seen just once. This entry comes from a study of shared clonotypes between healthy human individuals. Overall study: Each donor contributed plates that comprised three CD4 naive, three CD4 memory, two CD8 naive and one CD8 memory.

Germline V gene data show CDR1 as LGHNA and CDR2 as YNFKEQ. The CDR3 extends over 14 amino acids. Trimming removed 4 bases at V and 3 bases at J, with 11 bases between. Study results and caveats: The naive CD4 repertoires of four donors were compared, and approximately 5% of clonotypes were shared. Since donors were few, the genetic and exposure-history diversity represented was limited.

The chain links TRBV4-2 to TRBJ2-3; TRBD2 is a possible D gene (6 bases). Sequenced material: memory CD4+ T cells from PBMCs. Subset denoted: CD45RA-negative fraction. This TCR was recovered from a young man in good health. Some clones in this sample may be carry-over from other donors' samples. This CDR3 reads CASSPGRTTDTQYF. DNA of the CDR3: TGTGCCAGCAGCCCGGGGAGGACTACAGATACGCAGTATTTT.